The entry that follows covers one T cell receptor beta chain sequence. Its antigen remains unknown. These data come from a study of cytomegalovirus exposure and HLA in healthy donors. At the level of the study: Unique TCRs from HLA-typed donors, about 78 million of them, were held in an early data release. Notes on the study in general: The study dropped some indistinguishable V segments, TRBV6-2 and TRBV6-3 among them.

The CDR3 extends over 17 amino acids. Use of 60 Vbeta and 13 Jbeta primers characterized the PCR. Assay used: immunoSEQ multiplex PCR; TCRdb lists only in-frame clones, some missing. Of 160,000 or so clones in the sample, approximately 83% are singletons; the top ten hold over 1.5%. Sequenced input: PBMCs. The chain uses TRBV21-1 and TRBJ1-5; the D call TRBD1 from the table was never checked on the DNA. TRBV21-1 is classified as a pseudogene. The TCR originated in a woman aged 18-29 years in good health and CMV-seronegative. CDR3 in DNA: TGTGCCAGCAGCAAAGAGCTTGGGGACAGGGGCAATCAGCCCCAGCATTTT. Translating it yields CASSKELGDRGNQPQHF.